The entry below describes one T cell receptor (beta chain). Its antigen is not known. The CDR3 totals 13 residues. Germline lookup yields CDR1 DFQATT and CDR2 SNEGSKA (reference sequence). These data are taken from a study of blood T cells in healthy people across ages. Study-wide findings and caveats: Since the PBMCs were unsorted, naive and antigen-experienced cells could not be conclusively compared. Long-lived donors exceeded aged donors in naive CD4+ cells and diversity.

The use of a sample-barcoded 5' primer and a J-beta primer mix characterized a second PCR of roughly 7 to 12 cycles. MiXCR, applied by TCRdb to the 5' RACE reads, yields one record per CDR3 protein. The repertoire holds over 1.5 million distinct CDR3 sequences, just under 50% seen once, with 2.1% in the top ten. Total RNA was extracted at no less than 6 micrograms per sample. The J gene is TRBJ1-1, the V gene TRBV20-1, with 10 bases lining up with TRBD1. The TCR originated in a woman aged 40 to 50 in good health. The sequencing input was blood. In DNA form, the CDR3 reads TGCAGGCCGGGACAGGGGATGAACACTGAAGCTTTCTTT. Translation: CRPGQGMNTEAFF.